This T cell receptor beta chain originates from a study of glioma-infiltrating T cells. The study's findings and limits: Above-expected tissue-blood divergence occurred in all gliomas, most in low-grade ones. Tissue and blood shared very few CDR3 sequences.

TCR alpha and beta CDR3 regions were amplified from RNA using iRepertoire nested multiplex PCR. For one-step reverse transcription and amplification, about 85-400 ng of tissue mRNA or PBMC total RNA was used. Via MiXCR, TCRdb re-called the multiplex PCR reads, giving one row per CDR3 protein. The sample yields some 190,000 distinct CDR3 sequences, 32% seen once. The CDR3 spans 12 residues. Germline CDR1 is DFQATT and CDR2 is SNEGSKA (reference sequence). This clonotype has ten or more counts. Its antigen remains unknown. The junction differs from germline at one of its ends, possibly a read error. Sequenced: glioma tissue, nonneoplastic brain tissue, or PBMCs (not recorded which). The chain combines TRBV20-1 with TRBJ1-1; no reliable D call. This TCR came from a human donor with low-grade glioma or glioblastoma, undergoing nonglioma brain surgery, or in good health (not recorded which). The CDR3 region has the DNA TGCAGTGCTAATGGATTGAACACTGGAGCTTTCTTT. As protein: CSANGLNTGAFF.